This T cell receptor (beta chain) was recovered during a study of T cells in Graves' hyperthyroidism and ophthalmopathy. Amplification yielded TCR beta CDR3 regions, with RNA transcripts as the source. When the TCR CDR3 underwent first-round RT-PCR, the HTBI primer set was used. TCRdb re-derived calls from the multiplex PCR reads in MiXCR, one entry per CDR3 protein. The data show about 660,000 distinct CDR3 sequences, with just under 45% seen just once and less than 8.5% held by the top ten. The CDR3 extends over 16 amino acids. Trimming shortened V by 1 base and J by 1 base, and 17 bases separated the two germline ends. Germline V CDR1 and CDR2: DFQATT, SNEGSKA (reference sequence).

The clonotype comes from an adult man with Graves' disease, either hyperthyroidism or ophthalmopathy (not recorded which). V usage is TRBV20-1 and J usage is TRBJ2-7; D may be TRBD1 or TRBD2 (6 bases each). Sequencing was done on a sample of peripheral blood or thyroid tissue (not recorded which). The CDR3 loop reads CSARGGPWRDSYEQYF. In DNA, the CDR3 is TGCAGTGCTAGAGGGGGGCCCTGGCGGGATTCCTACGAGCAGTACTTC.